A single sample gave rise to the 8 T cell receptor beta chains below, sequenced in a study of OX40 agonist ivuxolimab in advanced cancers. The method was immunoSEQ multiplex PCR; TCRdb's version includes in-frame clones alone and lacks a portion of them. The table lists 18,000 or so clones, around two thirds of them singletons, with 15% to 20% in the top ten. The sequences come from CD4+ or CD8+ T cells sorted from blood, collected in a trial of the OX40 agonist ivuxolimab. Receptors originate from an adult with an advanced solid tumor such as melanoma, head and neck, liver or kidney cancer.

The chain joins TRBV19 to TRBJ1-1; 8 bases map to TRBD1. Germline V gene lookup returns CDR1 LNHDA and CDR2 SQIVND (reference sequence). The CDR3 length is 17 residues. The J segment lost 5 bases and the V segment lost 3 bases, leaving 14 bases of the junction unmatched. The CDR3 coding sequence is TGTGCCAGTAGTATTCATCGACAGGGGTCGTGGGAAACTGAAGCTTTCTTT. Its protein product is CASSIHRQGSWETEAFF.

V and J are TRBV10-3 and TRBJ2-5, with 11 nucleotides matching TRBD2. The CDR3 consists of 16 residues. Germline V CDR1 and CDR2: ENHRY, SYGVKD. The trim removed 3 bases at V and 1 base at J, leaving 4 bases unmatched. The CDR3 protein is CAISDPGTSGQETQYF. CDR3 sequence (DNA): TGTGCCATCAGTGACCCCGGGACTAGCGGCCAAGAGACCCAGTACTTC.

This chain connects TRBV9 to TRBJ2-7, with unresolved D. Per the germline V gene, CDR1 is SGDLS and CDR2 is YYNGEE. V was trimmed by 2 bases and J by 1 base, leaving 10 bases between them. This CDR3 has 14 residues. CDR3 coding DNA: TGTGCCAGCAGCGTCCGGGCGGATTCCTACGAGCAGTACTTC. This gives the protein CASSVRADSYEQYF. The full variable domain, completed using reference TRBV9 and TRBJ2-7, is DSGVTQTPKHLITATGQRVTLRCSPRSGDLSVYWYQQSLDQGLQFLIQYYNGEERAKGNILERFSAQQFPDLHSELNLSSLELGDSALYFCASSVRADSYEQYFGPGTRLTVT.

Notes on this clone: This may come from a read error, since a much larger clone is one base off. The chain couples TRBV27 to TRBJ1-4; D remains unclear. V lost 7 bases to trimming and J lost 5 bases, with 11 bases between them. This CDR3 is built from 13 residues. CDR1 and CDR2 from the germline V gene are MNHEY and SMNVEV (reference sequence). CDR3 in amino acids: CASMALKNEKLFF. The CDR3 bases are TGTGCCAGCATGGCACTAAAAAATGAAAAACTGTTTTTT.

The chain carries TRBV10-3 and TRBJ2-2; D is possibly TRBD1 or TRBD2 (5 bases each). CDR3 size: 12 residues. Trimming removed 9 bases at V and 5 bases at J, with 10 bases between. CDR1 is ENHRY and CDR2 is SYGVKD in the germline V gene. The CDR3, as DNA: TGTGCCATTAAAGAGGGGACCGGGGAGCTGTTTTTT. It yields the protein CAIKEGTGELFF.

This chain links TRBV6-6 with TRBJ1-5; D is undetermined. The ends were cut back, 6 bases at V and 0 bases at J, with 9 bases in the middle. This CDR3 is 14 amino acids long. The V gene's germline CDR1 is MNHNY and CDR2 SVGAGI (reference sequence). The CDR3 nucleotides are TGTGCCAGCAGACCGGCCGATAGCAATCAGCCCCAGCATTTT. This gives the protein CASRPADSNQPQHF.

The V gene is TRBV5-1, the J gene TRBJ2-2; D may correspond to TRBD1 or TRBD2 (6 bases each). Trimming stripped 6 bases from V and 5 bases from J, with 14 bases between. This CDR3 is built from 14 residues. The germline V gene has CDR1 SGHRS and CDR2 YFSETQ. In DNA, the CDR3 is TGCGCCAGCACCACAGAGGGGGGTACCGGGGAGCTGTTTTTT. This translates into CASTTEGGTGELFF.

Only one count was recorded for this clone. The rearrangement uses TRBV7-6 and TRBJ1-6; D unresolved. The CDR3 consists of 16 residues. CDR1 is SGHVS and CDR2 is FNYEAQ in the germline V gene. V lost 5 bases to trimming and J lost 0 bases, with 11 bases between them. The CDR3 spells CASSPTPSSYNSPLHF. As DNA, the CDR3 is TGTGCCAGCAGCCCTACCCCGAGCTCCTATAATTCACCCCTCCACTTT.